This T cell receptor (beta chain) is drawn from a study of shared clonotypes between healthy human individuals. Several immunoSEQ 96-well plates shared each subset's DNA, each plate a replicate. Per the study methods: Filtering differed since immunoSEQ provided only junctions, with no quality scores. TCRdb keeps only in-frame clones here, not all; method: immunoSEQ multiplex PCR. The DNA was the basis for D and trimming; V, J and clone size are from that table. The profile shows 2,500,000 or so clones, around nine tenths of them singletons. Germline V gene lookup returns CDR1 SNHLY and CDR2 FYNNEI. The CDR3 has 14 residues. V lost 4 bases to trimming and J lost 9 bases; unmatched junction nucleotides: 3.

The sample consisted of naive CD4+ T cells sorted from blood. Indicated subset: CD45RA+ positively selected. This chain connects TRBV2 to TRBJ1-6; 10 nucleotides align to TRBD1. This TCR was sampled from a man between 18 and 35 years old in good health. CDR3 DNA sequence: TGTGCCAGCAGTGTCGGGACAGGGGTTTCACCCCTCCACTTT. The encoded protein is CASSVGTGVSPLHF.